This TCR beta chain is from a study of post-analysis software for immune sequencing data. Study-level background: Patients had relapsing-remitting, secondary progressive or progressive-relapsing multiple sclerosis; some lacked subtype. The study, taken as a whole, reports: Roughly five TRBV segments appeared more often in patients than in controls, and TRBV5-6, TRBV5-1 and TRBV20-1 were among these. When compared against controls, multiple sclerosis patients showed significantly lower normalized Chao1 diversity.

V gave up 4 bases and J gave up 7 bases, with 11 bases separating them. This CDR3 comprises 13 residues. Unique molecular identifiers had been added to the TCR beta cDNA libraries. TCRdb itself ran the PCR reads through MiXCR, one entry per CDR3 protein. The sample carries about 820,000 distinct CDR3 sequences, 53% recorded once. A remark on this clonotype: Its antigen is unknown.

The rearrangement joins TRBV12-3 or TRBV12-4 to TRBJ2-1; D is unresolved. The receptor comes from a girl between 10 and 17 years old with multiple sclerosis. Sequencing was done on a sample of blood. DNA for the CDR3: TGTGCCAGCAGTTCAGGTATCCTGAATGAGCAGTTCTTC. Protein: CASSSGILNEQFF.